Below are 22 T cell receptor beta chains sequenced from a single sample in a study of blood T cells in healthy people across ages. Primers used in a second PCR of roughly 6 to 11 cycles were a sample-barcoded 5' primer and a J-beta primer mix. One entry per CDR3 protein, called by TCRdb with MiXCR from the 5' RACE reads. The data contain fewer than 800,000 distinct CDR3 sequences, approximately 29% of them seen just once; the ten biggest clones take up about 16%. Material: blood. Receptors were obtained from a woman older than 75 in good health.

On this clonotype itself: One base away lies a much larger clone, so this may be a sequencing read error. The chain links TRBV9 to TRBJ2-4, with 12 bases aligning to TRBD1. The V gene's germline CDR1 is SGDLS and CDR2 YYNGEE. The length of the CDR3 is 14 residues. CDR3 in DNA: TGTGCCATCAGCGTAGAGGGACAGGGGGCGATTCAGTACTTC. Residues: CAISVEGQGAIQYF.

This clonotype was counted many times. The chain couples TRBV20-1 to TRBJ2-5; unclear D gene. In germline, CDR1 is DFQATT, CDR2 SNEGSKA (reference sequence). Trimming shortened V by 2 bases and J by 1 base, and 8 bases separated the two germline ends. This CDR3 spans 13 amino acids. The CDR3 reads CSARRDIQETQYF. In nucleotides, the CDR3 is TGCAGTGCTAGACGCGACATCCAAGAGACCCAGTACTTC.

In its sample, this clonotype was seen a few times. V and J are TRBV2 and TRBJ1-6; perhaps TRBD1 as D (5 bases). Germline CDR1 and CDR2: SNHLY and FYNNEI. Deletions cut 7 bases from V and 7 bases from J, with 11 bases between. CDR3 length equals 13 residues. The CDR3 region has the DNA TGTGCCAGCACAGGGACCAGCAATTCACCCCTCCACTTT. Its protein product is CASTGTSNSPLHF.

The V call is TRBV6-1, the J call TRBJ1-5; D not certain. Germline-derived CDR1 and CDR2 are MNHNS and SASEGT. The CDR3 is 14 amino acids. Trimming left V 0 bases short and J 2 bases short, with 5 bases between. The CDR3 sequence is CASSEADGNQPQHF. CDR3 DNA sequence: TGTGCCAGCAGTGAAGCTGATGGCAATCAGCCCCAGCATTTT.

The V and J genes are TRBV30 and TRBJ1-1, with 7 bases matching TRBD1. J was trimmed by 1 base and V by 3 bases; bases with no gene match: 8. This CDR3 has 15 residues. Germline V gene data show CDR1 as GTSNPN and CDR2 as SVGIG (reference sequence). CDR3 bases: TGTGCCTGGAGCCCCGGAACAGGGGCGAACACTGAAGCTTTCTTT. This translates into CAWSPGTGANTEAFF.

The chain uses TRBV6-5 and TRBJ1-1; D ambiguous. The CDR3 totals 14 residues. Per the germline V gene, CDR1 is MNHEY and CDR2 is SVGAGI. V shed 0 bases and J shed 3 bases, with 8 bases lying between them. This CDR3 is CASSYSNLYTEAFF. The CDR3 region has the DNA TGTGCCAGCAGTTACTCGAACCTTTACACTGAAGCTTTCTTT.

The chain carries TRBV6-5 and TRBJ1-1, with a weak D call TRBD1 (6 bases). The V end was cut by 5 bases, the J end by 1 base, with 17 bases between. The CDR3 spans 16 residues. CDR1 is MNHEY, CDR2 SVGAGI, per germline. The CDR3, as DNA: TGTGCCAGCAGTAATCAGGGGAGGGCTGGGAACACTGAAGCTTTCTTT. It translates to CASSNQGRAGNTEAFF.

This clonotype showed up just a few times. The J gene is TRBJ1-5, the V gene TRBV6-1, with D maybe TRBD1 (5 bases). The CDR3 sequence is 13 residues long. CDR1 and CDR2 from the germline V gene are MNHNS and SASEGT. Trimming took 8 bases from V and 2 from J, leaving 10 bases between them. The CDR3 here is CASLTVGNQPQHF. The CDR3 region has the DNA TGTGCCAGCCTGACAGTGGGCAATCAGCCCCAGCATTTT.

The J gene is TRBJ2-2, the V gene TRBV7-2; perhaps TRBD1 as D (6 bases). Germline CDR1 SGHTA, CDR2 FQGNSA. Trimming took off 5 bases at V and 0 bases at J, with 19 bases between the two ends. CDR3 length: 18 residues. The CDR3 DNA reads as TGTGCCAGCAGCCCCAAGCCCGGGACATTCGCGAACACCGGGGAGCTGTTTTTT. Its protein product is CASSPKPGTFANTGELFF.

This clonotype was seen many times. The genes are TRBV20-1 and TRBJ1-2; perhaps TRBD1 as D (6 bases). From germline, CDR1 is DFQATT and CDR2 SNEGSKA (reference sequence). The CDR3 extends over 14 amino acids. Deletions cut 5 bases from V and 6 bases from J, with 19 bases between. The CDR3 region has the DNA TGCAGTGCTTCGGGGGTGGGGGCAGGTCATGGCTACACCTTC. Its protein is CSASGVGAGHGYTF.

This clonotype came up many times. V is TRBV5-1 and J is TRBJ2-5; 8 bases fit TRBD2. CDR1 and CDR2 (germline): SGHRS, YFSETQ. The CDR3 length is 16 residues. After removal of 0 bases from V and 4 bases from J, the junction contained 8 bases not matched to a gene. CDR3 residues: CASSLVGGGRRETQYF. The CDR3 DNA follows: TGCGCCAGCAGCTTGGTCGGGGGGGGCCGTCGAGAGACCCAGTACTTC. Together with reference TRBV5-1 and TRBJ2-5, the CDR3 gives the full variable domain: KAGVTQTPRYLIKTRGQQVTLSCSPISGHRSVSWYQQTPGQGLQFLFEYFSETQRNKGNFPGRFSGRQFSNSRSEMNVSTLELGDSALYLCASSLVGGGRRETQYFGPGTRLLVL.

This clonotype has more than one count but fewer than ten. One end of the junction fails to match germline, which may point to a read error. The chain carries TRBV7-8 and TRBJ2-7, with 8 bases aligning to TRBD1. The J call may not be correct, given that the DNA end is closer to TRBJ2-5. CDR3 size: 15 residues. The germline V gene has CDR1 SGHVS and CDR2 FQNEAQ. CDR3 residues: CASSLGTGQQGTQYF. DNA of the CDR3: TGTGCCAGCTCCCTTGGGACAGGACAGCAAGGGACCCAGTACTTC.

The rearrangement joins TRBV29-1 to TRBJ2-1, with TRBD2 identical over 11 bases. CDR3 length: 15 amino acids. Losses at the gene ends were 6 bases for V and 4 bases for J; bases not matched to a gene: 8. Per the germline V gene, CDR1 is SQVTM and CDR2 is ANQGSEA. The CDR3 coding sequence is TGCAGCGTCTCTACTAGCGGGAGATTATACAATGAGCAGTTCTTC. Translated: CSVSTSGRLYNEQFF.

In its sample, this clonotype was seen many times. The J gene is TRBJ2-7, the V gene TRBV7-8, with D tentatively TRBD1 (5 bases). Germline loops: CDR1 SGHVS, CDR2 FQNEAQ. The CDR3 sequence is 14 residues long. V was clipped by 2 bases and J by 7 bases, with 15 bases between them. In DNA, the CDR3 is TGTGCCAGCAGCTTAAACAGGCCGCTCGGGGAGCAGTACTTC. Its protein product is CASSLNRPLGEQYF.

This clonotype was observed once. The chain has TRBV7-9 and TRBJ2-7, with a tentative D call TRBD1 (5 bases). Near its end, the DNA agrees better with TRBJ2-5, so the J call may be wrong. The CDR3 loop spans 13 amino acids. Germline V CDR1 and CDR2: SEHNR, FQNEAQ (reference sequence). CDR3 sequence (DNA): TGTGCCAGCAGCCTCCTAACAGGAGAGACCCAGTACTTC. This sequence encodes CASSLLTGETQYF.

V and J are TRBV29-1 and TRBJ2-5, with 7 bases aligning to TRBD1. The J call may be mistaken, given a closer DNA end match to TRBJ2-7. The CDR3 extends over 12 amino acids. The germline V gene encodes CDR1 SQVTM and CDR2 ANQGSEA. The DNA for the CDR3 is TGCAGCGTTGAAGGGGACAGTTACGAGCAGTACTTC. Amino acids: CSVEGDSYEQYF.

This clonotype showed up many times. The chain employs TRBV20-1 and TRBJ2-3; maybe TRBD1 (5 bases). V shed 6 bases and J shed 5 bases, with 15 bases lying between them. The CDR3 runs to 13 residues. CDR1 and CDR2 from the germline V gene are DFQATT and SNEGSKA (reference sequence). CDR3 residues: CSARRVSGDTQYF. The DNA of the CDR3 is TGCAGTGCCCGCAGGGTTTCGGGAGATACGCAGTATTTT.

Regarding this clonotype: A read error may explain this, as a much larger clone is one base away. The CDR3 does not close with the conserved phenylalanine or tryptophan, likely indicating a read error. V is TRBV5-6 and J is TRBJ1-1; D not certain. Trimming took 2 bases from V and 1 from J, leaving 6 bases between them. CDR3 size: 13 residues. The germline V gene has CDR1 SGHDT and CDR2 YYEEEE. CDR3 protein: CASSFRPNTEAFL. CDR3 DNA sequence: TGTGCCAGCAGCTTCAGGCCGAACACTGAAGCTTTCTTG.

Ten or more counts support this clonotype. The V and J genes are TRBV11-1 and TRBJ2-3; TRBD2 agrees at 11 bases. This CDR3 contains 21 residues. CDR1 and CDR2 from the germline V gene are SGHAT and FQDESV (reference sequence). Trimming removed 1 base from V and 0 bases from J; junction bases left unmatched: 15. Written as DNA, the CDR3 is TGTGCCAGCAGCTTAGACAAGGGACTAGCGGTGCCAGGATTTAGCACAGATACGCAGTATTTT. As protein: CASSLDKGLAVPGFSTDTQYF.

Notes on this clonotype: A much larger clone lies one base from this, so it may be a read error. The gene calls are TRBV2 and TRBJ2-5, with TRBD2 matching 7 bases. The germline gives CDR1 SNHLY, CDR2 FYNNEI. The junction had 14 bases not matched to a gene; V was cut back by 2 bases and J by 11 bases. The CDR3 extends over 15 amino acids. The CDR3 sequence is CASSENRGRVNEQYF. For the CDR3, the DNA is TGTGCCAGCAGTGAAAACCGGGGGAGGGTCAATGAGCAGTACTTC.

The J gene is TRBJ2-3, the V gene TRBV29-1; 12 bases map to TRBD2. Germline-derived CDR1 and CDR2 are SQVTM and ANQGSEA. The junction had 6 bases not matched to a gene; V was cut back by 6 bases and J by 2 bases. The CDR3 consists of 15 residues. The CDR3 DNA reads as TGCAGCGTGGCGGGACTAGCGGGTCCCACAGATACGCAGTATTTT. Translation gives CSVAGLAGPTDTQYF.

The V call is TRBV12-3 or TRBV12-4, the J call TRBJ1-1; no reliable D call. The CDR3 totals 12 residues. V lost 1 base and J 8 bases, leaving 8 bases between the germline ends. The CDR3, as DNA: TGTGCCAGCAGTTTAGATCACAGAGAAGCTTTCTTT. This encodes CASSLDHREAFF.